This T cell receptor (beta chain) was retrieved from a study of blood T cell repertoires in COVID-19. On the study more broadly: COVID-19 samples from acute and convalescent phases originated in the United States, Italy and Spain. T cells, B-cell-depleted T cells, or PBMCs provided the cDNA or gDNA that served as material.

TCRdb's table, derived via immunoSEQ multiplex PCR, lists solely in-frame clones and lacks some. The sample lists some 270,000 clones; roughly 89% were seen once. V lost 3 bases and J lost 1, with 15 bases in between. Germline CDR1 DFQATT, CDR2 SNEGSKA (reference sequence). This CDR3 has 15 amino acids. The J gene is TRBJ2-5, the V gene TRBV20-1, with a tentative D call TRBD2 (6 bases). The TCR was taken from a woman between 35 and 50 years old who had recovered from COVID-19. Material for sequencing was peripheral blood. This CDR3 is CSASDRRGIQETQYF. The DNA of the CDR3 is TGCAGTGCTAGTGACCGCCGGGGGATCCAAGAGACCCAGTACTTC.